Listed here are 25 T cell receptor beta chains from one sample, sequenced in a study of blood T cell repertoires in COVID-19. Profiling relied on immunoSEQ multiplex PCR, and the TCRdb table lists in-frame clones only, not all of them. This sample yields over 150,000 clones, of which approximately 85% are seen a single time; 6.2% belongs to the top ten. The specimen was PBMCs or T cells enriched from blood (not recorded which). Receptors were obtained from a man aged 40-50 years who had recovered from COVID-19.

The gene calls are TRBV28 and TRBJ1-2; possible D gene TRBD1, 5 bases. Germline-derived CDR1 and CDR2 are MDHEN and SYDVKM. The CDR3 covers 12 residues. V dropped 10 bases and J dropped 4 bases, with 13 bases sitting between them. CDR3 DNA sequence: TGTGCCACCTCCGACAGATTCTATGGCTACACCTTC. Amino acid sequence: CATSDRFYGYTF.

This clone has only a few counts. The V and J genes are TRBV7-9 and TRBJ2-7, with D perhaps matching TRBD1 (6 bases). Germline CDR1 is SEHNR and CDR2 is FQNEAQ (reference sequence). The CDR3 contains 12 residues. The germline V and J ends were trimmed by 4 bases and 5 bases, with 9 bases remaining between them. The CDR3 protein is CASSSTGNEQYF. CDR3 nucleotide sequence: TGTGCCAGCAGCTCCACAGGGAACGAGCAGTACTTC.

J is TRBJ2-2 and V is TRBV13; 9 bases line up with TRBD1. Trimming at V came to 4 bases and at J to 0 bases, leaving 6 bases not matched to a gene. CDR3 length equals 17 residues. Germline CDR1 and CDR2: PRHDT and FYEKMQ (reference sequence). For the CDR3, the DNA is TGTGCCAGCAGCTCGCCCCGGGACAGGGCGAACACCGGGGAGCTGTTTTTT. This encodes CASSSPRDRANTGELFF.

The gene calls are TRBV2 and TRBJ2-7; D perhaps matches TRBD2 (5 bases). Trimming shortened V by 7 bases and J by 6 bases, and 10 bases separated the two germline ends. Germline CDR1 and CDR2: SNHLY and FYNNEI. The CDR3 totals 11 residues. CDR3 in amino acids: CASTEVLEQYF. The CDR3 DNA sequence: TGTGCCAGCACGGAGGTCCTCGAGCAGTACTTC.

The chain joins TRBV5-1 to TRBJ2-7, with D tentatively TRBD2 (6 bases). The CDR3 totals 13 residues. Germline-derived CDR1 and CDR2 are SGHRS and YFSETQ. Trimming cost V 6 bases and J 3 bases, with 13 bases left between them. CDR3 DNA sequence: TGCGCCAGCAATCTTGGGGGGAACTACGAGCAGTACTTC. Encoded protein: CASNLGGNYEQYF.

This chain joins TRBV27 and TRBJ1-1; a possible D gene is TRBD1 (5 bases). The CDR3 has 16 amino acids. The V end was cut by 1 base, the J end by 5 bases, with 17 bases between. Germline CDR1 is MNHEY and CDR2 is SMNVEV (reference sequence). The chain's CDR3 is CASSLFGGWGDTEAFF. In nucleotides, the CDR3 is TGTGCCAGCAGTTTATTCGGTGGCTGGGGGGATACTGAAGCTTTCTTT.

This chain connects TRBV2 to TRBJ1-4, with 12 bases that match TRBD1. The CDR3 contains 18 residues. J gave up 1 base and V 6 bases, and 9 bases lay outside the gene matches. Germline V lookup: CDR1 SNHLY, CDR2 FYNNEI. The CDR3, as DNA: TGTGCCAGCAGAGCCGGGACAGGGGGCGGAAAAACTAATGAAAAACTGTTTTTT. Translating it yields CASRAGTGGGKTNEKLFF.

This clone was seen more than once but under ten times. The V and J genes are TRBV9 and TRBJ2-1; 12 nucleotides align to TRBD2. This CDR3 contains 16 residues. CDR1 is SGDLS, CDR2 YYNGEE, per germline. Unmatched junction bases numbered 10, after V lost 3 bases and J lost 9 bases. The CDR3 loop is CASSAQPSGGAFEQFF. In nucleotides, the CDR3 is TGTGCCAGCAGCGCACAGCCTAGCGGGGGGGCCTTTGAGCAGTTCTTC.

The CDR3 sequence is CASSPRRPGGELFF. In nucleotides, the CDR3 is TGTGCCAGCAGCCCCCGGCGTCCAGGGGGGGAGCTGTTTTTT. The rearrangement uses TRBV7-9 and TRBJ2-2; perhaps TRBD1 as D (5 bases). The germline CDR1 and CDR2 sequences are SEHNR and FQNEAQ (reference sequence). Trimming stripped 5 bases from V and 8 bases from J, with 15 bases between. The CDR3 extends over 14 amino acids.

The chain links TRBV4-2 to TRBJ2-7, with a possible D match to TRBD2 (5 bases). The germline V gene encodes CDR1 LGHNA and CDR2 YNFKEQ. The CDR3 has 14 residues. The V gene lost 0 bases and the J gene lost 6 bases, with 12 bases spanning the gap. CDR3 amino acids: CASSQDTGLGEQYF. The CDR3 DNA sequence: TGTGCCAGCAGCCAAGACACGGGGTTAGGCGAGCAGTACTTC.

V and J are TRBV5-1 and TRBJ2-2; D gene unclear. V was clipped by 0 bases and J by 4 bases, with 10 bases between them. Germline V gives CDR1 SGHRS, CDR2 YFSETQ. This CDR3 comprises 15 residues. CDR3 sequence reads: CASSLGDRSTGELFF. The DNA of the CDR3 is TGCGCCAGCAGCTTGGGCGATCGGAGCACCGGGGAGCTGTTTTTT.

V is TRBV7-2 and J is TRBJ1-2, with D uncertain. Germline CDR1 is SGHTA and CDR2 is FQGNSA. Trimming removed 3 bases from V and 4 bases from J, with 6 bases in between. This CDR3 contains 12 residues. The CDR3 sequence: CASSLRSYGYTF. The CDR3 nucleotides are TGTGCCAGCAGCTTGCGAAGCTATGGCTACACCTTC. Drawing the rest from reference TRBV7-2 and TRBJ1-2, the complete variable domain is GAGVSQSPSNKVTEKGKDVELRCDPISGHTALYWYRQSLGQGLEFLIYFQGNSAPDKSGLPSDRFSAERTGGSVSTLTIQRTQQEDSAVYLCASSLRSYGYTFGSGTRLTVV.

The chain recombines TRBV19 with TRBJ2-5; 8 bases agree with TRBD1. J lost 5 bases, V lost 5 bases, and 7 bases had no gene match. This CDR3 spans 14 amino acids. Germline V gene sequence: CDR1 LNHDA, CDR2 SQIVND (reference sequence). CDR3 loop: CASSVTGDVETQYF. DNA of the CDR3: TGTGCCAGTAGTGTGACAGGGGATGTTGAGACCCAGTACTTC.

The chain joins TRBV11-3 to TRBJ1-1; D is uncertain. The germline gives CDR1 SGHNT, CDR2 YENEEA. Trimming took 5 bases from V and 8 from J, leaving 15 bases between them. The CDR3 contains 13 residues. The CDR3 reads CASSESSVSEAFF. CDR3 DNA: TGTGCCAGCAGCGAAAGCAGCGTTTCGGAAGCTTTCTTT.

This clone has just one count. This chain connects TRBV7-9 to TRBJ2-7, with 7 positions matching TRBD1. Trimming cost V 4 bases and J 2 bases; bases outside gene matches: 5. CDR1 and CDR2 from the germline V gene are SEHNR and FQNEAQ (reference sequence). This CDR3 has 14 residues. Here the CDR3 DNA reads TGTGCCAGCAGCTCCGGGACAGTTACCTACGAGCAGTACTTC. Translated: CASSSGTVTYEQYF.

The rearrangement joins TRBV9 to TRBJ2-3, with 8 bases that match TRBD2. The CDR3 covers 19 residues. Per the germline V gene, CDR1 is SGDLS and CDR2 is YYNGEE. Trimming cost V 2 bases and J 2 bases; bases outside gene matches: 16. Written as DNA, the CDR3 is TGTGCCAGCAGCGTTAGCTCCGGGAGGGTCTCGATAAACACAGATACGCAGTATTTT. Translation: CASSVSSGRVSINTDTQYF.

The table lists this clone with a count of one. This CDR3 is CASAVILAPNEQFF. CDR3 nucleotide sequence: TGCGCCAGTGCAGTGATCCTAGCCCCCAATGAGCAGTTCTTC. J is TRBJ2-1 and V is TRBV10-2; possibly TRBD2 for D (5 bases). V gave up 9 bases and J gave up 6 bases, with 18 bases separating them. Per the germline V gene, CDR1 is WSHSY and CDR2 is SAAADI. This CDR3 contains 14 residues.

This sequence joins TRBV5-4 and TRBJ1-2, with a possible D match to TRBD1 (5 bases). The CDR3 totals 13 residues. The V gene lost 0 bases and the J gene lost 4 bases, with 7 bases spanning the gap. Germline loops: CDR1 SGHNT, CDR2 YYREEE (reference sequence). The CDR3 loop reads CASSLETGYGYTF. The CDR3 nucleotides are TGTGCCAGCAGCTTGGAAACAGGCTATGGCTACACCTTC.

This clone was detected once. CDR3 amino acids: CAISESTGIEQYF. The CDR3 DNA follows: TGTGCCATCAGTGAGTCGACCGGGATCGAGCAGTACTTC. This sequence joins TRBV10-3 and TRBJ2-7; the D gene is possibly TRBD2 (5 bases). The CDR3 sequence is 13 residues long. Germline CDR1 and CDR2: ENHRY and SYGVKD. V dropped 0 bases and J dropped 6 bases, with 9 bases sitting between them.

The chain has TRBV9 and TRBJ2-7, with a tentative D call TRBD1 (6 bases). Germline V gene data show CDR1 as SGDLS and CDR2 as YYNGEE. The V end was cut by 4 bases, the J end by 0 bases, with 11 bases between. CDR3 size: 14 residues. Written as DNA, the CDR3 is TGTGCCAGCAGCCCAACAGGGCACTCCTACGAGCAGTACTTC. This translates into CASSPTGHSYEQYF.

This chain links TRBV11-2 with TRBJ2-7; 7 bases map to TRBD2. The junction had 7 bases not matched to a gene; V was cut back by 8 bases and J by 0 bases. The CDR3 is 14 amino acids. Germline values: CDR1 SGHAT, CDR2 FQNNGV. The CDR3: CASGAGTTSYEQYF. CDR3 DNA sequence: TGTGCCAGCGGCGCCGGGACTACCTCCTACGAGCAGTACTTC.

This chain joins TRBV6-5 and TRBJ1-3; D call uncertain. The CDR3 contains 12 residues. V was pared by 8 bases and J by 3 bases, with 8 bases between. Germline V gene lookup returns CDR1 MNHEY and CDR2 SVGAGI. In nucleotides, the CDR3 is TGTGCCAGCGTTTCTAGTGGAAACACCATATATTTT. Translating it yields CASVSSGNTIYF.

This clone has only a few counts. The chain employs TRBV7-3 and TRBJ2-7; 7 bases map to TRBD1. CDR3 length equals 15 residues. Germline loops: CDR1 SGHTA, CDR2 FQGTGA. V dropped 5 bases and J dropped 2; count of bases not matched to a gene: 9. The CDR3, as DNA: TGTGCCAGCAGCCTGATGCTCGGACAGGCCTACGAGCAGTACTTC. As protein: CASSLMLGQAYEQYF. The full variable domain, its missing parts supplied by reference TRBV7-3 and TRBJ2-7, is GAGVSQTPSNKVTEKGKYVELRCDPISGHTALYWYRQSLGQGPEFLIYFQGTGAADDSGLPNDRFFAVRPEGSVSTLKIQRTERGDSAVYLCASSLMLGQAYEQYFGPGTRLTVT.

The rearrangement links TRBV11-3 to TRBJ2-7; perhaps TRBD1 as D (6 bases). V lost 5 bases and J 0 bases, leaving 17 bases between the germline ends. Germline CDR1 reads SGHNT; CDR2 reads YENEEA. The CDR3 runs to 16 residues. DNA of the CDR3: TGTGCCAGCAGCCCGCCCGGACAGCAAACCTCCTACGAGCAGTACTTC. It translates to CASSPPGQQTSYEQYF.

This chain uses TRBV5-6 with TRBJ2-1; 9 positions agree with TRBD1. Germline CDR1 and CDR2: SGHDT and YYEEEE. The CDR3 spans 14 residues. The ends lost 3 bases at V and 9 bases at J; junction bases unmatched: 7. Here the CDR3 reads CASSWGTGFREQFF. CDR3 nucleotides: TGTGCCAGCAGCTGGGGGACAGGGTTCCGTGAGCAGTTCTTC. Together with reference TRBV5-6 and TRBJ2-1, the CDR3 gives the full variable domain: DAGVTQSPTHLIKTRGQQVTLRCSPKSGHDTVSWYQQALGQGPQFIFQYYEEEERQRGNFPDRFSGHQFPNYSSELNVNALLLGDSALYLCASSWGTGFREQFFGPGTRLTVL.